Shown below are 18 T cell receptor beta chains from a single sample sequenced in a study of neurological immune-mediated disorders. TCRdb independently ran MiXCR on the 5' RACE reads; one entry per CDR3 protein. The sample contains 53,000 or so distinct CDR3 sequences, roughly 13% of which appear only once. Sequencing used PBMCs. The origin of the receptors is a woman aged 60 to 75 with HTLV-1-associated myelopathy (HAM/TSP).

This clonotype was picked up many times. The rearrangement uses TRBV15 and TRBJ2-1; 7 bases match TRBD1. Germline V gene lookup returns CDR1 LNHNV and CDR2 YYDKDF (reference sequence). Losses at the gene ends were 0 bases for V and 3 bases for J; bases not matched to a gene: 5. The CDR3 runs to 16 residues. This CDR3 reads CATSREAGQVYNEQFF. The CDR3 region has the DNA TGTGCCACCAGCAGAGAAGCCGGACAGGTCTACAATGAGCAGTTCTTC.

The chain is built from TRBV5-1 and TRBJ2-7, with TRBD2 identical over 13 bases. Germline values: CDR1 SGHRS, CDR2 YFSETQ. The CDR3 is made up of 16 amino acids. V shed 3 bases and J 3 bases; nucleotides not matched to a gene: 6. The CDR3 DNA sequence: TGCGCCAGCAGCTCTGGACTAGCGGGGGAGATCTACGAGCAGTACTTC. Translating gives CASSSGLAGEIYEQYF.

This clonotype was seen repeatedly, ten times or more. An end of the junction does not agree with germline; a read error may underlie this. This chain links TRBV7-7 with TRBJ2-5; D is possibly TRBD2 (5 bases). The CDR3 spans 14 residues. The germline V gene encodes CDR1 SSHAT and CDR2 FNYEAQ (reference sequence). The CDR3 sequence: CASSLEAGKETQYF. For the CDR3, the DNA is TGTGCTAGCAGCTTAGAAGCCGGGAAAGAGACCCAGTACTTC.

This clonotype appeared many times. V usage is TRBV29-1 and J usage is TRBJ2-7; 14 bases agree with TRBD2. This CDR3 comprises 14 residues. Germline V gene data show CDR1 as SQVTM and CDR2 as ANQGSEA. Trimming cost V 6 bases and J 5 bases; bases outside gene matches: 6. The CDR3 reads CSVTGTSGSNEQYF. In DNA form, the CDR3 reads TGCAGCGTGACCGGGACTAGCGGGAGCAACGAGCAGTACTTC.

Of note for this clonotype: A read error may explain this, as a much larger clone is one base away. The chain employs TRBV27 and TRBJ2-2; 7 nucleotides agree with TRBD2. Germline-derived CDR1 and CDR2 are MNHEY and SMNVEV (reference sequence). The CDR3 is made up of 14 amino acids. CDR3 DNA: TGTTCCAGCAGCCCCGGGACTACCACCGGGGAGCTGTTTTTT. Protein product: CSSSPGTTTGELFF.

The table lists this clonotype with many counts. The chain is built from TRBV28 and TRBJ1-2; 9 bases line up with TRBD1. Germline CDR1 reads MDHEN; CDR2 reads SYDVKM. The CDR3 runs to 14 residues. V shed 6 bases and J 8 bases; nucleotides not matched to a gene: 10. For the CDR3, the DNA is TGTGCCAGCAGCTTCGGGGACAGGGTTAAGGGCTACACCTTC. As protein: CASSFGDRVKGYTF.

This clonotype was counted a single time. The chain couples TRBV11-3 to TRBJ2-1; TRBD2 matches at 14 bases. The CDR3 sequence is 16 residues long. The V gene end was trimmed by 4 bases and the J gene end by 3 bases; junction bases not matched to a gene: 2. CDR1 and CDR2 (germline): SGHNT, YENEEA. The CDR3 region is CASSSTSGGDYNEQFF. Written as DNA, the CDR3 is TGTGCCAGCAGCTCGACTAGCGGGGGGGACTACAATGAGCAGTTCTTC. Using reference TRBV11-3 and TRBJ2-1 for the parts outside the CDR3, the full variable domain is EAGVVQSPRYKIIEKKQPVAFWCNPISGHNTLYWYLQNLGQGPELLIRYENEEAVDDSQLPKDRFSAERLKGVDSTLKIQPAELGDSAVYLCASSSTSGGDYNEQFFGPGTRLTVL.

At least ten counts were recorded for this clonotype. V gene TRBV7-9 combines with J gene TRBJ2-4; no definite D call. Trimming took off 3 bases at V and 8 bases at J, with 14 bases between the two ends. CDR3 size: 14 residues. The germline V gene encodes CDR1 SEHNR and CDR2 FQNEAQ (reference sequence). The CDR3 loop reads CASSLTNPRDIQYF. CDR3 DNA sequence: TGTGCCAGCAGCTTGACCAATCCCAGAGACATTCAGTACTTC. The variable domain in full, with the rest retrieved from reference TRBV7-9 and TRBJ2-4, is DTGVSQNPRHKITKRGQNVTFRCDPISEHNRLYWYRQTLGQGPEFLTYFQNEAQLEKSRLLSDRFSAERPKGSFSTLEIQRTEQGDSAMYLCASSLTNPRDIQYFGAGTRLSVL.

This clonotype was seen repeatedly, ten times or more. CDR3 in DNA: TGTGCCAGCAGCCGCGGGGGAGGATCCTACAATGAGCAGTTCTTC. This translates into CASSRGGGSYNEQFF. This chain joins TRBV7-9 and TRBJ2-1; 7 bases line up with TRBD2. The junction had 5 bases not matched to a gene; V was cut back by 5 bases and J by 1 base. This CDR3 is 15 amino acids long. The germline V gene has CDR1 SEHNR and CDR2 FQNEAQ (reference sequence).

The rearrangement links TRBV20-1 to TRBJ2-2, with 9 bases that match TRBD2. CDR3 length: 14 residues. Trimming took 3 bases from V and 6 from J; bases not matched to a gene: 5. The germline V gene encodes CDR1 DFQATT and CDR2 SNEGSKA (reference sequence). DNA for the CDR3: TGCAGTGCTAGGCGGGAGGGGCCCGCCGGGGAGCTGTTTTTT. It codes for CSARREGPAGELFF.

This clonotype was picked up many times. The chain employs TRBV6-5 and TRBJ2-5; D gene unclear. Trimming took off 6 bases at V and 1 base at J, with 6 bases between the two ends. Germline-derived CDR1 and CDR2 are MNHEY and SVGAGI. The CDR3 contains 12 residues. CDR3 loop: CASRAAQETQYF. The CDR3 DNA reads as TGTGCCAGCAGGGCGGCCCAAGAGACCCAGTACTTC.

This clonotype was found many times. This sequence joins TRBV18 and TRBJ2-3; D gene ambiguous. Trimming removed 3 bases from V and 0 bases from J, with 7 bases in between. This CDR3 region has 14 residues. Germline V gene lookup returns CDR1 KGHSH and CDR2 LQKENI. The CDR3: CASSPLDSTDTQYF. CDR3 DNA sequence: TGTGCCAGCTCACCCTTGGACAGCACAGATACGCAGTATTTT.

In its sample, this clonotype was seen many times. The chain employs TRBV10-3 and TRBJ2-3; TRBD1 matches at 9 bases. V was clipped by 6 bases and J by 1 base; unmatched bases: 8. There are 16 residues in the CDR3. Germline assignment: CDR1 ENHRY and CDR2 SYGVKD. CDR3: CAISNSGQGGTDTQYF. In nucleotides, the CDR3 is TGTGCCATCAGCAACTCGGGACAGGGCGGCACAGATACGCAGTATTTT.

This clonotype was seen ten or more times. V is TRBV28 and J is TRBJ2-5, with TRBD2 matching 13 bases. The CDR3 is made up of 16 amino acids. The J segment lost 4 bases and the V segment lost 6 bases, leaving 8 bases of the junction unmatched. Germline CDR1 reads MDHEN; CDR2 reads SYDVKM. DNA of the CDR3: TGTGCCAGCAGGGTTACTGGACTAGCGGGAGCAGAGACCCAGTACTTC. Amino acid sequence: CASRVTGLAGAETQYF.

This clonotype was picked up many times. The genes are TRBV6-5 and TRBJ2-5; D is perhaps TRBD2 (6 bases). Trimming shortened V by 0 bases and J by 11 bases, and 16 bases separated the two germline ends. Germline loops: CDR1 MNHEY, CDR2 SVGAGI. The CDR3 length is 14 residues. The CDR3 reads CASSYSRDSSRQYF. DNA of the CDR3: TGTGCCAGCAGTTACTCGAGGGACTCAAGCAGACAGTACTTC.

This clonotype was recorded at least ten times. The V call is TRBV6-6, the J call TRBJ1-5; maybe TRBD1 (5 bases). This CDR3 has 14 amino acids. The V end was cut by 6 bases, the J end by 3 bases, with 12 bases between. Germline loops: CDR1 MNHNY, CDR2 SVGAGI (reference sequence). The CDR3 spells CASSPDTANQPQHF. The CDR3 region has the DNA TGTGCCAGCAGCCCGGACACGGCCAATCAGCCCCAGCATTTT.

This clonotype appeared many times. V is TRBV5-6 and J is TRBJ2-7; tentatively, D is TRBD1 (6 bases). CDR3 length: 14 amino acids. Between the trimmed V and J ends, which lost 4 bases and 4 bases, there was a span of 15 bases. Germline CDR1 reads SGHDT; CDR2 reads YYEEEE. In DNA form, the CDR3 reads TGTGCCAGCAGCGCAGGGGAGACTATATACGAGCAGTACTTC. Its protein product is CASSAGETIYEQYF.

This clonotype has at least ten counts. This chain links TRBV2 with TRBJ2-1; TRBD2 might be the D (7 bases). This CDR3 spans 14 amino acids. V lost 7 bases and J 7 bases, leaving 17 bases between the germline ends. Germline CDR1 reads SNHLY; CDR2 reads FYNNEI. CDR3 DNA sequence: TGTGCCAGCATTTGGCGGGGGCGGGCAAATGAGCAGTTCTTC. Amino acids: CASIWRGRANEQFF.